The 18 T cell receptor beta chains given below trace back to one sample, sequenced in a study of Ad26.COV2.S vaccination and SARS-CoV-2 variants (dated by TCRdb to the early 2020s). Library preparation employed the immunoSEQ multiplex PCR assay. In its TCRdb copy, this immuneACCESS table keeps in-frame sequences only and misses some clones. Where compared with another copy, unresolved V genes explain less than half of these, and the others have no known cause. Present in this sample are 350,000 to 500,000 clones, 90% of which were seen just once. The top ten hold 9% to 15% of the sample. What the treatment or condition label conveys for this sample: around 19 received Ad26.COV2.S at low or high dose, single or two shots; roughly five received placebo; per-sample allocation not given. Repertoires of vaccine and placebo recipients were sequenced from samples taken on day 63 after the first injection.

Sequencing used peripheral blood, obtained in a trial of Ad26.COV2.S vaccine versus placebo. The source of these receptors is a person aged 18-60 years who received the Ad26.COV2.S COVID-19 vaccine or a placebo.

The V gene is TRBV7-2, the J gene TRBJ2-2, with D tentatively TRBD1 (5 bases). V lost 3 bases and J lost 1, with 6 bases in between. Looked up from germline, CDR1 is SGHTA and CDR2 is FQGNSA. The CDR3 sequence is 14 residues long. The CDR3 reads CASSFGQNTGELFF. In DNA, the CDR3 is TGTGCCAGCAGCTTCGGACAGAACACCGGGGAGCTGTTTTTT.

The V gene is TRBV7-6, the J gene TRBJ2-1, with D possibly TRBD2 on 6 matching bases. There are 14 residues in the CDR3. With 0 bases removed from V and 8 bases from J, the gap between germline ends came to 11 bases. Per the germline V gene, CDR1 is SGHVS and CDR2 is FNYEAQ. This CDR3 reads CASSLAPTRDEQFF. Here the CDR3 DNA reads TGTGCCAGCAGCTTAGCCCCGACTAGAGATGAGCAGTTCTTC.

The gene calls are TRBV19 and TRBJ1-1; D is perhaps TRBD1 (5 bases). The length of the CDR3 is 14 residues. Germline V gene data show CDR1 as LNHDA and CDR2 as SQIVND (reference sequence). The germline V and J ends were trimmed by 5 bases and 5 bases, with 15 bases remaining between them. CDR3 residues: CASSPPTRGTEAFF. The CDR3, as DNA: TGTGCCAGTAGTCCGCCGACGAGGGGAACTGAAGCTTTCTTT.

This clone was detected only once. The V gene is TRBV5-1, the J gene TRBJ2-3; TRBD2 aligns across 8 bases. The germline V gene encodes CDR1 SGHRS and CDR2 YFSETQ. Trimming took 1 base from V and 3 from J; bases not matched to a gene: 7. CDR3 length: 16 residues. The CDR3 nucleotides are TGCGCCAGCAGCTTGAGGCTGGGGACTAGTACAGATACGCAGTATTTT. This codes for CASSLRLGTSTDTQYF.

The rearrangement links TRBV9 to TRBJ1-2; D is unresolved. CDR1 SGDLS and CDR2 YYNGEE come from the germline V gene. The CDR3 length is 14 residues. The ends were cut back, 0 bases at V and 4 bases at J, with 10 bases in the middle. CDR3 protein: CASSVAGDGYGYTF. CDR3 bases: TGTGCCAGCAGCGTAGCTGGGGATGGCTATGGCTACACCTTC.

This clone occurred once. The gene calls are TRBV9 and TRBJ1-6; TRBD1 matches at 9 bases. CDR1 is SGDLS, CDR2 YYNGEE, per germline. The J segment lost 7 bases and the V segment lost 5 bases, leaving 1 base of the junction unmatched. CDR3 length: 13 residues. The CDR3 coding sequence is TGTGCCAGCAGTGGACAGGGGAATTCACCCCTCCACTTT. Translating it yields CASSGQGNSPLHF.

This chain joins TRBV6-6 and TRBJ2-6, with a possible D match to TRBD1 (6 bases). V lost 6 bases to trimming and J lost 0 bases, with 9 bases between them. This CDR3 has 15 residues. Germline V gene sequence: CDR1 MNHNY, CDR2 SVGAGI (reference sequence). The CDR3 nucleotides read TGTGCCAGCAGCTTACAGGGCTCTGGGGCCAACGTCCTGACTTTC. Translation: CASSLQGSGANVLTF.

J is TRBJ2-1 and V is TRBV20-1; the D is unclear. Per the germline V gene, CDR1 is DFQATT and CDR2 is SNEGSKA (reference sequence). V lost 0 bases and J lost 9, with 6 bases in between. The CDR3 spans 11 residues. The CDR3 DNA reads as TGCAGTGCTAGAGACGCCCCTGAGCAGTTCTTC. This gives the protein CSARDAPEQFF.

This chain joins TRBV19 and TRBJ1-6; D uncertain. This CDR3 has 15 amino acids. Trimming removed 5 bases at V and 10 bases at J, with 18 bases between. CDR1 LNHDA and CDR2 SQIVND come from the germline V gene (reference sequence). CDR3 amino acids: CASSGPGRLNSPLHF. The CDR3 nucleotides are TGTGCCAGTAGTGGGCCCGGCAGGTTAAACTCACCCCTCCACTTT.

This clone was found a few times. This chain links TRBV10-3 with TRBJ1-2, with no clear D. The germline gives CDR1 ENHRY, CDR2 SYGVKD. V lost 2 bases to trimming and J lost 2 bases, with 3 bases between them. The CDR3 has 12 residues. CDR3 protein: CAISEQNYGYTF. The CDR3 nucleotides read TGTGCCATCAGTGAGCAGAACTATGGCTACACCTTC.

The chain uses TRBV28 and TRBJ1-5, with 10 bases lining up with TRBD1. The V gene's germline CDR1 is MDHEN and CDR2 SYDVKM. The V gene end was trimmed by 8 bases and the J gene end by 2 bases; junction bases not matched to a gene: 3. CDR3 length: 14 amino acids. CDR3 sequence reads: CASSTGGGNQPQHF. The CDR3 coding sequence is TGTGCCAGCTCGACAGGGGGCGGCAATCAGCCCCAGCATTTT.

The rearrangement uses TRBV30 and TRBJ1-3; 8 positions agree with TRBD1. CDR3 length: 17 residues. The V segment lost 4 bases and the J segment 4 bases; nucleotides outside the gene matches: 15. Germline lookup yields CDR1 GTSNPN and CDR2 SVGIG (reference sequence). DNA for the CDR3: TGTGCCTGGACTGGACAGGGTAGGGGGACGGAAGGAAACACCATATATTTT. It is translated as CAWTGQGRGTEGNTIYF.

The genes are TRBV4-3 and TRBJ2-1; TRBD2 matches 12 bases. V gave up 6 bases and J gave up 10 bases; unmatched junction bases: 13. The CDR3 spans 16 residues. Germline CDR1 is LGHNA and CDR2 is YSLEER. The CDR3 DNA reads as TGCGCCAGCAGTCCGATGTCGACTAGCGGGAGTGAGGAGCAGTTCTTC. It yields the protein CASSPMSTSGSEEQFF.

This rearrangement joins TRBV18 to TRBJ1-2; no reliable D call. Germline lookup yields CDR1 KGHSH and CDR2 LQKENI. V gave up 3 bases and J gave up 9 bases, with 11 bases separating them. This CDR3 spans 12 amino acids. The CDR3: CASSPARGSYTF. DNA of the CDR3: TGTGCCAGCTCACCGGCCCGTGGTAGCTACACCTTC.

The rearrangement uses TRBV3-1 (or the pseudogene TRBV3-2) and TRBJ1-6; the D gene is possibly TRBD1 (6 bases). This CDR3 has 14 amino acids. The V gene lost 4 bases and the J gene lost 6 bases, with 10 bases spanning the gap. Germline CDR1 LGHDT, CDR2 YNNKEL (reference sequence). Written as DNA, the CDR3 is TGTGCCAGCAGCCTCCCGGGGGCTAATTCACCCCTCCACTTT. Translating gives CASSLPGANSPLHF.

The V call is TRBV12-3 or TRBV12-4, the J call TRBJ2-7; a possible D gene is TRBD1 (5 bases). CDR3 size: 13 residues. Trimming removed 4 bases from V and 7 bases from J, with 14 bases in between. The CDR3 sequence is CASSYSGLREQYF. The DNA of the CDR3 is TGTGCCAGCAGTTACTCAGGGCTTCGGGAGCAGTACTTC.

The V call is TRBV18, the J call TRBJ1-1; D not resolved. V lost 6 bases to trimming and J lost 0 bases, with 14 bases between them. Germline-derived CDR1 and CDR2 are KGHSH and LQKENI. The CDR3 has 15 residues. CDR3 protein: CASSSSPVMNTEAFF. The CDR3 DNA reads TGTGCCAGCTCCTCGAGTCCCGTTATGAACACTGAAGCTTTCTTT.

J is TRBJ2-1 and V is TRBV9; D uncertain. Germline CDR1 SGDLS, CDR2 YYNGEE. There are 11 residues in the CDR3. Trimming shortened V by 3 bases and J by 6 bases, and 4 bases separated the two germline ends. The DNA for the CDR3 is TGTGCCAGCAGCGGACTCAATGAGCAGTTCTTC. It yields the protein CASSGLNEQFF.